A selection of T cell receptor beta chains follows, all from one sample in a study of cytomegalovirus exposure and HLA in healthy donors. Measured with immunoSEQ multiplex PCR; TCRdb has only the in-frame clones, and not every one. The top ten clones hold 0.8% to 1.2% of a sample with approximately 240,000 clones, 90% to 95% of them seen once. The sequencing input was PBMCs. These receptors were obtained from a woman aged 18-35 years in good health and CMV-seronegative. Both conserved end residues are part of each CDR3. The D gene is left open where the match is weak. A row's size may be missing; if present it is once, few, many or a size class.

clone size: -; V gene: TRBV18; D gene: -; J gene: TRBJ2-5; CDR3 protein: CASSPLPGAETQYF; CDR3 DNA: TGTGCCAGCTCACCACTGCCGGGAGCTGAGACCCAGTACTTC
clone size: -; V gene: TRBV5-1; D gene: -; J gene: TRBJ2-6; CDR3 protein: CASSLLLGAGANVLTF; CDR3 DNA: TGCGCCAGCAGCTTATTATTGGGGGCCGGGGCCAACGTCCTGACTTTC
clone size: -; V gene: TRBV6-5; D gene: TRBD1; J gene: TRBJ2-3; CDR3 protein: CASRVTGGIDTQYF; CDR3 DNA: TGTGCCAGCAGGGTGACAGGGGGTATCGATACGCAGTATTTT
clone size: -; V gene: TRBV7-9; D gene: TRBD1; J gene: TRBJ2-2; CDR3 protein: CASSLDRGKTGELFF; CDR3 DNA: TGTGCCAGCAGCCTTGACAGGGGGAAAACCGGGGAGCTGTTTTTT
clone size: -; V gene: TRBV27; D gene: TRBD2; J gene: TRBJ2-1; CDR3 protein: CASSVIGLAGADEQFF; CDR3 DNA: TGTGCCAGCAGCGTCATCGGACTAGCGGGAGCTGATGAGCAGTTCTTC
clone size: few; V gene: TRBV21-1; D gene: -; J gene: TRBJ1-5; CDR3 protein: CASSKENRGPQHF; CDR3 DNA: TGTGCCAGCAGCAAAGAAAATAGAGGGCCCCAGCATTTT
clone size: -; V gene: TRBV2; D gene: -; J gene: TRBJ1-5; CDR3 protein: CASRPLFGDQPQHF; CDR3 DNA: TGTGCCAGCAGACCACTATTTGGAGATCAGCCCCAGCATTTT
clone size: -; V gene: TRBV7-9; D gene: -; J gene: TRBJ2-7; CDR3 protein: CASSRLSRGPAGQYF; CDR3 DNA: TGTGCCAGCAGCCGACTCTCCAGGGGCCCCGCCGGGCAGTACTTC
clone size: -; V gene: TRBV28; D gene: -; J gene: TRBJ1-1; CDR3 protein: CASRYGQLYNTEAFF; CDR3 DNA: TGTGCCAGCAGGTACGGACAGCTCTATAACACTGAAGCTTTCTTT
clone size: -; V gene: TRBV6-5; D gene: TRBD2; J gene: TRBJ2-1; CDR3 protein: CASSQSGSSYNEQFF; CDR3 DNA: TGTGCCAGCTCGCAAAGCGGGAGCTCCTACAATGAGCAGTTCTTC
clone size: -; V gene: TRBV29-1; D gene: -; J gene: TRBJ1-1; CDR3 protein: CSVGAGTEAFF; CDR3 DNA: TGCAGCGTTGGGGCGGGCACTGAAGCTTTCTTT
clone size: -; V gene: TRBV7-2; D gene: TRBD1; J gene: TRBJ1-2; CDR3 protein: CASSNIGTGGYYGYTF; CDR3 DNA: TGTGCCAGCAGCAATATCGGAACAGGGGGGTACTATGGCTACACCTTC
clone size: few; V gene: TRBV11-2; D gene: -; J gene: TRBJ1-1; CDR3 protein: CASLLPDTEAFF; CDR3 DNA: TGTGCCAGCCTCCTCCCGGACACTGAAGCTTTCTTT
clone size: -; V gene: TRBV28; D gene: TRBD1; J gene: TRBJ2-3; CDR3 protein: CASSLGDRGRNTQYF; CDR3 DNA: TGTGCCAGCAGTTTAGGGGACAGGGGGCGTAATACGCAGTATTTT
clone size: -; V gene: TRBV12-5; D gene: -; J gene: TRBJ2-3; CDR3 protein: CASGLGLLGADTQYF; CDR3 DNA: TGTGCTAGTGGTTTGGGTCTGTTGGGAGCAGATACGCAGTATTTT
clone size: -; V gene: TRBV10-2; D gene: TRBD2; J gene: TRBJ2-2; CDR3 protein: CASGTSGLYGELFF; CDR3 DNA: TGCGCCAGCGGGACTAGCGGATTGTACGGGGAGCTGTTTTTT
clone size: -; V gene: TRBV30; D gene: TRBD1; J gene: TRBJ2-4; CDR3 protein: CAWSVPTTGPLAKNIQYF; CDR3 DNA: TGTGCCTGGAGTGTACCTACGACAGGGCCTTTAGCCAAAAACATTCAGTACTTC
clone size: -; V gene: TRBV9; D gene: -; J gene: TRBJ2-7; CDR3 protein: CASSAVGGASYEQYF; CDR3 DNA: TGTGCCAGCAGCGCCGTTGGGGGGGCTAGTTACGAGCAGTACTTC
clone size: -; V gene: TRBV25-1; D gene: TRBD2; J gene: TRBJ2-1; CDR3 protein: CASSELPRTSGRSNEQFF; CDR3 DNA: TGTGCCAGCAGTGAACTCCCTCGGACTAGCGGGAGGTCGAATGAGCAGTTCTTC
clone size: once; V gene: TRBV19; D gene: TRBD2; J gene: TRBJ2-7; CDR3 protein: CASSIGLAGAYEQYF; CDR3 DNA: TGTGCCAGTAGTATTGGTCTAGCGGGGGCCTACGAGCAGTACTTC
clone size: -; V gene: TRBV29-1; D gene: -; J gene: TRBJ1-5; CDR3 protein: CSVGGGSQPQHF; CDR3 DNA: TGCAGCGTTGGGGGGGGAAGTCAGCCCCAGCATTTT
clone size: -; V gene: TRBV4-1; D gene: -; J gene: TRBJ1-1; CDR3 protein: CASSQDRRAVNTEAFF; CDR3 DNA: TGCGCCAGCAGCCAAGATCGGAGAGCCGTGAACACTGAAGCTTTCTTT